Listed below are T cell receptor beta chains from one sample, sequenced in a study of blood T cell repertoires in COVID-19. Using immunoSEQ multiplex PCR, the repertoire was profiled, and TCRdb retains in-frame clones only, with some absent. The sample has about 60,000 clones, 70% to 90% seen once. The sequenced sample was peripheral blood. The source is a man aged 60-69 years with acute or convalescent COVID-19. CDR3s include the opening cysteine and the closing phenylalanine or tryptophan. Fields, in order: D gene, clone size, CDR3 length, J gene, V gene, CDR3 protein, CDR3 DNA. The D gene is left open where the match is weak. Clone size is given for some rows only: seen once, a few or many times, or a class if the clone is expanded.

>NA|once|16|TRBJ1-1|TRBV6-5
CASSYTRQGRDTEAFF
TGTGCCAGCAGTTACACCCGTCAGGGTCGAGACACTGAAGCTTTCTTT
>NA|NA|14|TRBJ2-1|TRBV27
CASRRGGVNNEQFF
TGTGCCAGTAGGCGGGGCGGGGTTAACAATGAGCAGTTCTTC
>NA|NA|15|TRBJ1-3|TRBV3-1/TRBV3-2
CASSQGTRSGNTIYF
TGTGCCAGCAGCCAGGGGACTCGCTCTGGAAACACCATATATTTT
>NA|NA|14|TRBJ1-4|TRBV6-2/TRBV6-3
CASSPGGGGEKLFF
TGTGCCAGCAGTCCCGGCGGAGGCGGCGAAAAACTGTTTTTT
>NA|NA|14|TRBJ1-5|TRBV10-2
CASSPPDRNQPQHF
TGCGCCAGCAGCCCCCCGGACAGAAATCAGCCCCAGCATTTT
>TRBD2|NA|17|TRBJ2-1|TRBV6-1
CASSEFSGLAGVNEQFF
TGTGCCAGCAGTGAATTTTCGGGGCTAGCGGGAGTAAATGAGCAGTTCTTC
>NA|once|14|TRBJ2-7|TRBV21-1
CASSTGTSGYEQYF
TGTGCCAGCAGCACCGGGACTAGCGGCTACGAGCAGTACTTC
>NA|NA|14|TRBJ2-7|TRBV5-1
CASSLNSQGYEQYF
TGCGCCAGCAGCCTAAACTCACAGGGCTACGAGCAGTACTTC
>TRBD1|NA|16|TRBJ1-2|TRBV13
CASSSDRGTFNYGYTF
TGTGCCAGCAGCTCGGACAGGGGGACGTTTAACTATGGCTACACCTTC
>TRBD2|NA|16|TRBJ2-1|TRBV11-2
CASSTLRLAAYNEQFF
TGTGCCAGCAGCACGTTACGACTAGCGGCTTACAATGAGCAGTTCTTC
>NA|NA|13|TRBJ1-1|TRBV9
CASSVGRNTEAFF
TGTGCCAGCAGCGTGGGGAGAAACACTGAAGCTTTCTTT
>TRBD1|once|14|TRBJ1-5|TRBV19
CASSGNRGPVPQHF
TGTGCCAGTAGCGGAAACAGGGGCCCGGTGCCCCAGCATTTT
>TRBD2|once|16|TRBJ2-3|TRBV19
CATGLAGGGSTDTQYF
TGTGCCACCGGACTAGCGGGAGGGGGTAGCACAGATACGCAGTATTTT
>TRBD1|NA|14|TRBJ2-5|TRBV10-3
CAISDRDREETQYF
TGTGCCATCAGTGACCGGGACAGGGAAGAGACCCAGTACTTC
>NA|NA|15|TRBJ1-1|TRBV7-9
CASSLAPQGGTEAFF
TGTGCCAGCAGCTTAGCCCCCCAAGGAGGCACTGAAGCTTTCTTT
>TRBD1|NA|14|TRBJ2-7|TRBV18
CASSPGTGTYEQYF
TGTGCCAGCTCCCCCGGGACAGGGACCTACGAGCAGTACTTC
>TRBD2|NA|17|TRBJ2-5|TRBV28
CASSFGASGAGGETQYF
TGTGCCAGCAGTTTCGGGGCTAGCGGGGCAGGCGGGGAGACCCAGTACTTC
>TRBD1|once|17|TRBJ2-5|TRBV6-1
CASSEARFGQGRETQYF
TGTGCCAGCAGTGAAGCAAGGTTCGGACAGGGCCGTGAGACCCAGTACTTC
>TRBD1|NA|15|TRBJ2-1|TRBV11-2
CASSRLGQGKIEQFF
TGTGCCAGCAGCCGCTTAGGACAGGGGAAGATTGAGCAGTTCTTC
>NA|NA|14|TRBJ2-4|TRBV5-5
CASSQPSQGNIQYF
TGTGCCAGCAGCCAACCTTCTCAGGGGAACATTCAGTACTTC
>NA|NA|14|TRBJ1-4|TRBV10-1
CARAPFKQGEKLFF
TGCGCCAGGGCCCCTTTCAAACAGGGTGAAAAACTGTTTTTT
>NA|NA|15|TRBJ2-7|TRBV28
CASRPTGTQPYEQYF
TGTGCCAGCAGGCCAACCGGGACTCAGCCCTACGAGCAGTACTTC
>NA|once|12|TRBJ2-1|TRBV12-3/TRBV12-4
CASSPARGEQFF
TGTGCCAGCAGTCCCGCTAGGGGGGAGCAGTTCTTC
>TRBD2|NA|15|TRBJ2-7|TRBV5-1
CASSSGLAGLDEQYF
TGCGCCAGCAGCTCGGGACTAGCGGGATTGGACGAGCAGTACTTC
>TRBD1|few|15|TRBJ2-5|TRBV4-1
CASSLGDSDQETQYF
TGCGCCAGCAGCCTCGGGGACAGCGATCAAGAGACCCAGTACTTC
>NA|NA|14|TRBJ2-1|TRBV7-3
CASTPDSSYNEQFF
TGTGCCAGCACCCCAGACAGCTCCTACAATGAGCAGTTCTTC
>TRBD1|NA|14|TRBJ1-6|TRBV5-1
CASRPTGEDSPLHF
TGCGCCAGCAGGCCCACAGGGGAGGATTCACCCCTCCACTTT
>NA|NA|13|TRBJ1-4|TRBV18
CASSGRVGEKLFF
TGTGCCAGCTCGGGGCGAGTTGGGGAAAAACTGTTTTTT